The rows below give T cell receptor beta chains drawn from one sample of a study of shared clonotypes between healthy human individuals. The data were produced by immunoSEQ multiplex PCR, yet TCRdb's version contains in-frame clones alone and is incomplete. The profile covers approximately 1.9 million clones, with 90% to 95% appearing a single time and around 1.8% taken by the ten largest. Input material: naive CD8+ T cells from PBMCs. These receptors all come from a young man in good health. Some clones in this sample may be carry-over from other donors' samples. Each CDR3 is given with its conserved first and last residue. D genes are given only for firm matches. Some rows mark clone size as missing; the rest say once, few, many or name a class of expanded clone.

D: -
J: TRBJ1-4
size: -
V: TRBV11-2
CDR3: CASSLEIMAGSNEKLFF
DNA: TGTGCCAGCAGCTTAGAAATCATGGCCGGCAGTAATGAAAAACTGTTTTTT

D: TRBD1
J: TRBJ1-2
size: -
V: TRBV11-2
CDR3: CASSLRTGSGYTF
DNA: TGTGCCAGCAGTCTGAGGACAGGGTCTGGCTACACCTTC

D: -
J: TRBJ2-1
size: once
V: TRBV4-1
CDR3: CASSQSSNEQFF
DNA: TGCGCCAGCAGCCAGTCTAGTAATGAGCAGTTCTTC

D: -
J: TRBJ1-2
size: -
V: TRBV27
CDR3: CASRTSGLGYTF
DNA: TGTGCCAGCAGAACTTCAGGGCTTGGCTACACCTTC

D: -
J: TRBJ1-2
size: few
V: TRBV6-5
CDR3: CASSDSPGNGYTF
DNA: TGTGCCAGCAGCGATTCCCCCGGAAATGGCTACACCTTC

D: -
J: TRBJ1-1
size: -
V: TRBV9
CDR3: CASSDGPLNTEAFF
DNA: TGTGCCAGCAGCGATGGACCGTTGAACACTGAAGCTTTCTTT

D: -
J: TRBJ2-5
size: -
V: TRBV7-9
CDR3: CASSLPGPQETQYF
DNA: TGTGCCAGCAGTCTACCGGGACCGCAAGAGACCCAGTACTTC

D: TRBD1
J: TRBJ2-5
size: -
V: TRBV6-5
CDR3: CASSALTGAETQYF
DNA: TGTGCCAGCAGTGCCCTGACAGGGGCGGAGACCCAGTACTTC

D: -
J: TRBJ2-1
size: -
V: TRBV18
CDR3: CASSPELSVKTGSSYNEQFF
DNA: TGTGCCAGCTCACCAGAACTGAGCGTGAAAACGGGAAGCTCCTACAATGAGCAGTTCTTC

D: TRBD1
J: TRBJ2-4
size: -
V: TRBV27
CDR3: CASSFGTGVNVQYF
DNA: TGTGCCAGCAGTTTCGGGACAGGGGTCAATGTTCAGTACTTC

D: -
J: TRBJ2-5
size: -
V: TRBV30
CDR3: CAWSVRGNQETQYF
DNA: TGTGCCTGGAGTGTACGGGGAAACCAAGAGACCCAGTACTTC

D: -
J: TRBJ1-2
size: -
V: TRBV25-1
CDR3: CASSESAVYGYTF
DNA: TGTGCCAGCAGTGAATCGGCAGTCTATGGCTACACCTTC

D: -
J: TRBJ1-5
size: -
V: TRBV27
CDR3: CASRTDSYQPQHF
DNA: TGTGCCAGTAGAACGGACAGCTATCAGCCCCAGCATTTT

D: -
J: TRBJ2-7
size: -
V: TRBV27
CDR3: CASSRLPGYEQYF
DNA: TGTGCCAGCAGTCGTCTGCCGGGGTACGAGCAGTACTTC

D: -
J: TRBJ2-1
size: once
V: TRBV10-3
CDR3: CAISESFRQGETRLFF
DNA: TGTGCCATCAGTGAGTCATTTAGGCAGGGTGAGACTAGGTTGTTCTTC

D: -
J: TRBJ2-1
size: -
V: TRBV29-1
CDR3: CSVLGVTEQFF
DNA: TGCAGCGTGCTAGGGGTTACCGAGCAGTTCTTC

D: -
J: TRBJ2-3
size: -
V: TRBV28
CDR3: CASSSAPRNTDTQYF
DNA: TGTGCCAGCAGTTCCGCCCCTCGTAACACAGATACGCAGTATTTT

D: TRBD1
J: TRBJ1-5
size: -
V: TRBV7-9
CDR3: CASRGQPNQPQHF
DNA: TGTGCCAGCAGGGGACAGCCTAATCAGCCCCAGCATTTT

D: TRBD2
J: TRBJ2-7
size: -
V: TRBV29-1
CDR3: CSGLAGGLPEQYF
DNA: TGCAGCGGACTAGCGGGAGGCCTTCCCGAGCAGTACTTC

D: TRBD2
J: TRBJ2-4
size: once
V: TRBV28
CDR3: CASSSSSGGIRNIQYF
DNA: TGTGCCAGCAGTTCGTCTTCGGGGGGTATTAGGAACATTCAGTACTTC

D: TRBD1
J: TRBJ2-5
size: -
V: TRBV7-9
CDR3: CTSRTGEETQYF
DNA: TGTACCAGCAGGACAGGGGAAGAGACCCAGTACTTC

D: -
J: TRBJ2-3
size: -
V: TRBV19
CDR3: CASSGTPWSTDTQYF
DNA: TGTGCCAGTAGTGGGACCCCTTGGAGCACAGATACGCAGTATTTT

D: TRBD1
J: TRBJ2-7
size: -
V: TRBV5-1
CDR3: CASSLDRDLYEQYF
DNA: TGCGCCAGCAGCCTTGACAGGGACCTATACGAGCAGTACTTC

D: -
J: TRBJ1-1
size: -
V: TRBV4-1
CDR3: CASSFQRATEAFF
DNA: TGCGCCAGCAGCTTTCAAAGGGCAACTGAAGCTTTCTTT

D: TRBD2
J: TRBJ2-1
size: -
V: TRBV4-1
CDR3: CASSQGNSGRYNEQFF
DNA: TGCGCCAGCAGCCAAGGGAATAGCGGGAGATACAATGAGCAGTTCTTC

D: -
J: TRBJ2-1
size: -
V: TRBV15
CDR3: CATSRGGGEQFF
DNA: TGTGCCACCAGCAGAGGGGGTGGTGAGCAGTTCTTC

D: -
J: TRBJ1-1
size: -
V: TRBV25-1
CDR3: CASSEGGRTEAFF
DNA: TGTGCCAGCAGTGAAGGGGGACGGACTGAAGCTTTCTTT

D: -
J: TRBJ2-1
size: -
V: TRBV19
CDR3: CASSIAPNEQFF
DNA: TGTGCCAGTAGTATAGCACCCAATGAGCAGTTCTTC

D: -
J: TRBJ2-7
size: -
V: TRBV30
CDR3: CASGHYEQYF
DNA: TGTGCCTCGGGGCACTACGAGCAGTACTTC

D: TRBD2
J: TRBJ2-7
size: -
V: TRBV4-3
CDR3: CASSHGTSGPDEQYF
DNA: TGCGCCAGCAGCCACGGGACTAGCGGTCCGGACGAGCAGTACTTC

D: -
J: TRBJ1-1
size: -
V: TRBV7-2
CDR3: CASSLLAGTTEAFF
DNA: TGTGCCAGCAGCTTATTGGCAGGGACCACTGAAGCTTTCTTT

D: TRBD1
J: TRBJ1-5
size: -
V: TRBV7-9
CDR3: CASSLAGQISNQPQHF
DNA: TGTGCCAGCAGCTTAGCGGGACAGATTAGCAATCAGCCCCAGCATTTT

D: -
J: TRBJ2-5
size: -
V: TRBV27
CDR3: CASSLGSGVGETQYF
DNA: TGTGCCAGCAGTTTAGGTTCGGGGGTCGGGGAGACCCAGTACTTC

D: -
J: TRBJ2-3
size: -
V: TRBV9
CDR3: CASSAADWIDTQYF
DNA: TGTGCCAGCAGCGCAGCTGACTGGATAGATACGCAGTATTTT

D: -
J: TRBJ1-2
size: -
V: TRBV19
CDR3: CASSIALNRASDYGYTF
DNA: TGTGCCAGTAGTATAGCCCTTAACAGGGCATCAGACTATGGCTACACCTTC

D: TRBD1
J: TRBJ2-3
size: -
V: TRBV10-3
CDR3: CAISEVLWAVQDRGRRGTDTQYF
DNA: TGTGCCATCAGTGAGGTTCTTTGGGCCGTTCAGGACAGGGGGCGGAGGGGCACAGATACGCAGTATTTT

D: TRBD2
J: TRBJ2-2
size: -
V: TRBV18
CDR3: CASSPPQLAGSNTGELFF
DNA: TGTGCCAGCTCACCACCCCAACTAGCGGGATCGAACACCGGGGAGCTGTTTTTT

D: -
J: TRBJ1-4
size: -
V: TRBV19
CDR3: CASEKSGIRFASGEKLFF
DNA: TGTGCCAGTGAAAAATCCGGGATCCGATTTGCTTCCGGTGAAAAACTGTTTTTT

D: -
J: TRBJ2-3
size: -
V: TRBV5-8
CDR3: CASSLEGARVDTQYF
DNA: TGTGCCAGCAGCTTGGAAGGGGCGAGAGTGGATACGCAGTATTTT

D: -
J: TRBJ1-2
size: -
V: TRBV10-3
CDR3: CAISESAENYGYTF
DNA: TGTGCCATCAGTGAGTCGGCAGAAAACTATGGCTACACCTTC

D: -
J: TRBJ2-7
size: -
V: TRBV6-5
CDR3: CASSYSAGEILHEQYF
DNA: TGTGCCAGCAGTTACTCAGCAGGGGAAATTCTCCACGAGCAGTACTTC

D: TRBD1
J: TRBJ2-7
size: -
V: TRBV7-9
CDR3: CASSRDSLTYEQYF
DNA: TGTGCCAGCAGCCGGGACAGCCTAACCTACGAGCAGTACTTC